The subject of this entry is one TCR beta chain. Sequenced by immunoSEQ multiplex PCR; TCRdb stores in-frame clones only, minus some. The sample yields just over 150,000 clones, around nine tenths seen once. These data come from a study of blood T cell repertoires in COVID-19. V shed 5 bases, J shed 3 bases, and the junction held 2 bases outside the gene matches. This CDR3 has 13 residues. Germline V gene data show CDR1 as LGHNA and CDR2 as YSLEER. Cohorts were assigned according to the clinical history that participants reported. The sample taken for sequencing was PBMCs or T cells enriched from blood (not recorded which). J is TRBJ2-3 and V is TRBV4-3; 7 nucleotides agree with TRBD2. The TCR comes from a woman aged 45-60 years who had recovered from COVID-19. Here the CDR3 reads CASSTSVTDTQYF. CDR3 sequence (DNA): TGCGCCAGCAGCACTAGCGTAACAGATACGCAGTATTTT.